This TCR beta chain is drawn from a study of follicular helper T cells after annual influenza vaccination. TCRdb's copy holds only in-frame clones and misses some; the assay was immunoSEQ multiplex PCR. The repertoire consists of 1,400 to 1,500 clones, with around 85% occurring once and the leading ten covering around 3%. Specified time point: 2015-2016 season, 7 days after influenza vaccination. This sample comprised CXCR5+ CD38+ circulating T follicular helper cells from blood, obtained 7 days after influenza vaccination. Subset in this sample: circulating Tfh, non-naive CD4+CXCR5+PD-1+ (ICOS+CD38+ or ICOS-CD38-). The origin of this receptor is an adult who received the influenza vaccine.

DNA for the CDR3: TGTGCAGAAGACGGGACACGGGGTCTGGGTGCTTTCTTT. This codes for CAEDGTRGLGAFF. The chain couples TRBV27 to TRBJ1-1; possibly TRBD1 for D (6 bases). The CDR3 length is 13 residues. The V gene's germline CDR1 is MNHEY and CDR2 SMNVEV (reference sequence).